Each of the 5 T cell receptor beta chains below was sequenced from the same sample in a study of blood T cell repertoires in COVID-19. TCRdb's copy holds only in-frame clones and misses some; the assay was immunoSEQ multiplex PCR. The table has about 33,000 clones, over 75% seen once; the top ten hold about 6.1%. Sequences were obtained from peripheral blood. The receptor source for this set is a man aged 55 to 70 with active COVID-19.

This rearrangement joins TRBV6-1 to TRBJ2-3; 13 nucleotides line up with TRBD2. CDR1 is MNHNS and CDR2 is SASEGT in the germline V gene. The CDR3 sequence is 16 residues long. With V trimmed by 4 bases and J by 2 bases, 3 bases remained unmatched. CDR3 sequence: CASSGTSGSNTDTQYF. The CDR3 coding sequence is TGTGCCAGCAGTGGGACTAGCGGGAGCAACACAGATACGCAGTATTTT.

This chain connects TRBV30 to TRBJ2-1, with 9 bases lining up with TRBD2. This CDR3 spans 13 amino acids. Losses at the gene ends were 4 bases for V and 7 bases for J; bases not matched to a gene: 5. CDR1 is GTSNPN and CDR2 is SVGIG in the germline V gene (reference sequence). As DNA, the CDR3 is TGTGCCTGGAACTTGGGACTAGCAAATGAGCAGTTCTTC. Its translation: CAWNLGLANEQFF. The full variable domain, its missing parts supplied by reference TRBV30 and TRBJ2-1, is SQTIHQWPATLVQPVGSPLSLECTVEGTSNPNLYWYRQAAGRGLQLLFYSVGIGQISSEVPQNLSASRPQDRQFILSSKKLLLSDSGFYLCAWNLGLANEQFFGPGTRLTVL.

This clone was observed a handful of times. The chain combines TRBV6-6 with TRBJ2-2; 7 positions match TRBD2. This CDR3 contains 14 residues. CDR1 and CDR2 (germline): MNHNY, SVGAGI (reference sequence). With 7 bases clipped from V and 4 bases from J, the junction kept 6 bases outside the gene matches. DNA of the CDR3: TGTGCCAGCACCCCACGGGGGGTCACCGGGGAGCTGTTTTTT. Its translation: CASTPRGVTGELFF.

CDR3 protein: CASSFMEGGRSEQFF. In DNA form, the CDR3 reads TGTGCCAGCAGTTTTATGGAGGGGGGGAGGAGTGAGCAGTTCTTC. The genes are TRBV28 and TRBJ2-1; possible D gene TRBD2, 7 bases. The germline V gene encodes CDR1 MDHEN and CDR2 SYDVKM. Trimming pared 3 bases from V and 9 bases from J, leaving 18 bases between. The CDR3 is 15 amino acids.

This clone turned up a few times. The J gene is TRBJ2-1, the V gene TRBV14; 7 bases match TRBD1. After removal of 6 bases from V and 2 bases from J, the junction contained 7 bases not matched to a gene. From germline, CDR1 is SGHDN and CDR2 FVKESK. The CDR3 spans 15 residues. CDR3 nucleotide sequence: TGTGCCAGCAGACTTGGACAGGCGACCTACAATGAGCAGTTCTTC. As protein: CASRLGQATYNEQFF.